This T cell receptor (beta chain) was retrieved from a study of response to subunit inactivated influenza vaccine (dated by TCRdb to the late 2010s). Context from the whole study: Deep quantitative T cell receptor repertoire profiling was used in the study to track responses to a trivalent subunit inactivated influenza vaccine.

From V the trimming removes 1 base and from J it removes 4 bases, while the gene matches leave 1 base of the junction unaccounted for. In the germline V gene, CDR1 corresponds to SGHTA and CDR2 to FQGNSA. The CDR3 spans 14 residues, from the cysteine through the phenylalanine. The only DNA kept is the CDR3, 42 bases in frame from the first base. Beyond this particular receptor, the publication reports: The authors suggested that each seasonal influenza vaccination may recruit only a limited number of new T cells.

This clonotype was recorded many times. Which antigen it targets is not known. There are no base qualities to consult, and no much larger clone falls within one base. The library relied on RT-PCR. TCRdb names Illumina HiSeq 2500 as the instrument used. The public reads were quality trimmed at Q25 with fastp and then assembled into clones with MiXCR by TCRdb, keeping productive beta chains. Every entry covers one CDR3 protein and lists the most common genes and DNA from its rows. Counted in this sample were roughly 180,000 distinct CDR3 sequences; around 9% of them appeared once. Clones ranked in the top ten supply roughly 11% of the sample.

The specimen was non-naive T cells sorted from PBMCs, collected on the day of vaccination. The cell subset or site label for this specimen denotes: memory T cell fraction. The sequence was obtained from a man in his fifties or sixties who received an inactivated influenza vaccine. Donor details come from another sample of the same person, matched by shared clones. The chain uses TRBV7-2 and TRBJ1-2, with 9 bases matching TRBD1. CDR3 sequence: CASSLGTGVYGYTF. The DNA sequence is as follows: TGTGCCAGCAGCTTAGGGACAGGGGTCTATGGCTACACCTTC.